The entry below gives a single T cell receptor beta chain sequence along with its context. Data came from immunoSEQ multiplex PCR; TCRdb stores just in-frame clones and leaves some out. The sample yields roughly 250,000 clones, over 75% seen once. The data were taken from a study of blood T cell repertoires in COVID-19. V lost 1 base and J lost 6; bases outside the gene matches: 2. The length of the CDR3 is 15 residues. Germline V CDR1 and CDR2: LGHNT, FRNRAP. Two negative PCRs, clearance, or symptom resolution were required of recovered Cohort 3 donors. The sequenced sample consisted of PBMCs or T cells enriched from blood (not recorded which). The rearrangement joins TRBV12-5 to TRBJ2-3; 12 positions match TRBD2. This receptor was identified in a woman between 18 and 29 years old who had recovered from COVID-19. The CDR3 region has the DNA TGTGCTAGTGGTTTGGACGGACTAGCGGGGGATACGCAGTATTTT. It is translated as CASGLDGLAGDTQYF.